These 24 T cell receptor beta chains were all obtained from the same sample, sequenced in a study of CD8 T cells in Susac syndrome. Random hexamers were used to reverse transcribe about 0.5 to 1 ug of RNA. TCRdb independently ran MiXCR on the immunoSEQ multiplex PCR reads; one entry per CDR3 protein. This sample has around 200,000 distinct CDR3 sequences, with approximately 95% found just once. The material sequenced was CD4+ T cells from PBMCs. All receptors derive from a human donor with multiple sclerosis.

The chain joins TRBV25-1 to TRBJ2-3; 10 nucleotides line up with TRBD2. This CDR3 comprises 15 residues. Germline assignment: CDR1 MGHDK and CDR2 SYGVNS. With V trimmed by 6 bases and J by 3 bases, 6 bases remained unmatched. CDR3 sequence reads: CASSTSGALTDTQYF. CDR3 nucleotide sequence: TGTGCCAGCAGCACTAGCGGGGCGTTAACAGATACGCAGTATTTT.

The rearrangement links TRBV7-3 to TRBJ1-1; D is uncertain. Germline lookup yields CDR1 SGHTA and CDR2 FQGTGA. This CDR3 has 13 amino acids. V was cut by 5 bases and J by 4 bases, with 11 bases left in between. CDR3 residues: CASSQGLGTEAFF. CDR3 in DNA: TGTGCCAGCAGCCAAGGTTTGGGCACTGAAGCTTTCTTT. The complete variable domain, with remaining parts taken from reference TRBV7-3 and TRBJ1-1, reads GAGVSQTPSNKVTEKGKYVELRCDPISGHTALYWYRQSLGQGPEFLIYFQGTGAADDSGLPNDRFFAVRPEGSVSTLKIQRTERGDSAVYLCASSQGLGTEAFFGQGTRLTVV.

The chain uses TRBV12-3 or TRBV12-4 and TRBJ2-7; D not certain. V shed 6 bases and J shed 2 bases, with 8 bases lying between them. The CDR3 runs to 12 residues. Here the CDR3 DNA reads TGTGCCAGCAGAACAGATACCTACGAGCAGTACTTC. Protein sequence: CASRTDTYEQYF.

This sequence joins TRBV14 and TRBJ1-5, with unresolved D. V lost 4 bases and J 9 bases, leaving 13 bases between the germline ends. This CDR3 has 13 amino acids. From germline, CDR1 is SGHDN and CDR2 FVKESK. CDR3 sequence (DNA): TGTGCCAGCAGCCCGTCTGGCACTGCGCCCCAGCATTTT. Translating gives CASSPSGTAPQHF.

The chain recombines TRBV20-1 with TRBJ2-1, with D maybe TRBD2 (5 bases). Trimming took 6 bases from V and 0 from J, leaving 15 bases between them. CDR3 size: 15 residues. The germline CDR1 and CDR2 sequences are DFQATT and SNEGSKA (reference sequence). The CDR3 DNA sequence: TGCAGTGCCGGCGAAACGGGAAGCTCCTACAATGAGCAGTTCTTC. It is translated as CSAGETGSSYNEQFF.

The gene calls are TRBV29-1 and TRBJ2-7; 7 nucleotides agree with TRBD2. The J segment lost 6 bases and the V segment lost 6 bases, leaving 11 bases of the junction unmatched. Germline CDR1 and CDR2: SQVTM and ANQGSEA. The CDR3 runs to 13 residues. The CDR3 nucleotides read TGCAGCGTCCGGACTAGTGGGGAGGGCGAGCAGTACTTC. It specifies CSVRTSGEGEQYF.

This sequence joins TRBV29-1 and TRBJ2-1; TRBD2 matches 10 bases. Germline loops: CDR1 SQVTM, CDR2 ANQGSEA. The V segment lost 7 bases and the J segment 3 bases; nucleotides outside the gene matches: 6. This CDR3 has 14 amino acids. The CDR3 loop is CSGGAGGLYNEQFF. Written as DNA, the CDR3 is TGCAGCGGAGGAGCGGGGGGGCTCTACAATGAGCAGTTCTTC.

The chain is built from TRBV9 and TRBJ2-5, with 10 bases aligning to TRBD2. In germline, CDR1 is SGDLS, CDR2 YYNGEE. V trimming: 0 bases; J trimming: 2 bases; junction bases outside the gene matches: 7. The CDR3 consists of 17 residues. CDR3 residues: CASSVGLAGAIQETQYF. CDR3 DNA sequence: TGTGCCAGCAGCGTAGGCCTAGCGGGGGCAATACAAGAGACCCAGTACTTC.

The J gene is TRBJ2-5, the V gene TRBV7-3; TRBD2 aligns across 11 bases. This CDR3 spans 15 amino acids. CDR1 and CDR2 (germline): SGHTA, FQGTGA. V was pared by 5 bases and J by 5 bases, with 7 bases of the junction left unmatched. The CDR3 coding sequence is TGTGCCAGCAGCCTTAGCGGGGGGGCCGGTGAGACCCAGTACTTC. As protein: CASSLSGGAGETQYF.

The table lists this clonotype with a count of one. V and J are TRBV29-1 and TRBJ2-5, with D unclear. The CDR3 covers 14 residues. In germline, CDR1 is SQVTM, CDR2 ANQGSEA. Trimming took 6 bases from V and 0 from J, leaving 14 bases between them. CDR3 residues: CSVQTILYQETQYF. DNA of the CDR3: TGCAGCGTCCAGACGATCCTGTACCAAGAGACCCAGTACTTC.

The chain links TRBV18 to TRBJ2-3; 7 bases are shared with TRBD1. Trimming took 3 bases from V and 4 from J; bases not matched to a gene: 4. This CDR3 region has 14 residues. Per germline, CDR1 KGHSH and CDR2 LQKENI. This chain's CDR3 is CASSPRQGSDTQYF. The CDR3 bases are TGTGCCAGCTCACCCCGACAGGGTTCAGATACGCAGTATTTT.

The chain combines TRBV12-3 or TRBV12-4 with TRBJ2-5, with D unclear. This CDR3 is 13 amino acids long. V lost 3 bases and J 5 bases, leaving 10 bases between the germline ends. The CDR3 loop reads CASSFATKETQYF. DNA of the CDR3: TGTGCCAGCAGTTTCGCGACCAAGGAGACCCAGTACTTC.

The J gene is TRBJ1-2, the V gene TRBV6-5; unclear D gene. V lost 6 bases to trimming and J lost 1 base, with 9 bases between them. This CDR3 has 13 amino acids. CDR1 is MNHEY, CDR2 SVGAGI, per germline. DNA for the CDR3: TGTGCCAGCAGCCAGACCGGTAACTATGGCTACACCTTC. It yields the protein CASSQTGNYGYTF.

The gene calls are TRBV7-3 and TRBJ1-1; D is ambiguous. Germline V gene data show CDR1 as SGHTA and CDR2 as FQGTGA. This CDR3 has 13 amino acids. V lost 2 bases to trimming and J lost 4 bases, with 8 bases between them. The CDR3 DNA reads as TGTGCCAGCAGCTTAGGTCTCACCACTGAAGCTTTCTTT. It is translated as CASSLGLTTEAFF.

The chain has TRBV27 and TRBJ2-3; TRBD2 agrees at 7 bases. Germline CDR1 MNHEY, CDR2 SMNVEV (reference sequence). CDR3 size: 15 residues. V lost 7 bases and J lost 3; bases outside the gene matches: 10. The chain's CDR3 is CASTDLGGATDTQYF. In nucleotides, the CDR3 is TGTGCCAGCACCGACTTGGGAGGGGCTACAGATACGCAGTATTTT.

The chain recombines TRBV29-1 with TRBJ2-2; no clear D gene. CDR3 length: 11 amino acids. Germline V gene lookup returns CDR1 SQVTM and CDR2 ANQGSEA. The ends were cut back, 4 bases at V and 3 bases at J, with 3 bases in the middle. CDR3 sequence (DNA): TGCAGCGTTGCAGACACCGGGGAGCTGTTTTTT. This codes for CSVADTGELFF.

The CDR3 region has the DNA TGTGCCAGCAGTGAGGACAGGGGGATCACTGAAGCTTTCTTT. It yields the protein CASSEDRGITEAFF. The chain recombines TRBV6-5 with TRBJ1-1; TRBD1 aligns across 10 bases. CDR3 length: 14 amino acids. Germline-derived CDR1 and CDR2 are MNHEY and SVGAGI. V lost 5 bases and J lost 4; bases outside the gene matches: 4.

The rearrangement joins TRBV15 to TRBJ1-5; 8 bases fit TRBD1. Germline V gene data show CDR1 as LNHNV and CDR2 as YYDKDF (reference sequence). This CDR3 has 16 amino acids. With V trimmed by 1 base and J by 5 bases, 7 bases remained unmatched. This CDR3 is CATSRALDRGDQPQHF. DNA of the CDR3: TGTGCCACCAGCAGAGCCCTCGACAGGGGCGATCAGCCCCAGCATTTT.

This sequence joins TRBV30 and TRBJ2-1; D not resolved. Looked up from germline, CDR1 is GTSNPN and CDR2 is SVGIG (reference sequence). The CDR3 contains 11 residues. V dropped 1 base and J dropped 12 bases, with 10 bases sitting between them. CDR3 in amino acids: CAWSAGNWQFF. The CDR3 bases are TGTGCCTGGAGTGCGGGTAATTGGCAGTTCTTC.

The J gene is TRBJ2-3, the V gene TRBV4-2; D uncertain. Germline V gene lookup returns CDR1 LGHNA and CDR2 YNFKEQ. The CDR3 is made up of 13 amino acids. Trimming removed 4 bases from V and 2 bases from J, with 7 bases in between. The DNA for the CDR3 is TGTGCCAGCAGCCGACAACTCACAGATACGCAGTATTTT. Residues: CASSRQLTDTQYF.

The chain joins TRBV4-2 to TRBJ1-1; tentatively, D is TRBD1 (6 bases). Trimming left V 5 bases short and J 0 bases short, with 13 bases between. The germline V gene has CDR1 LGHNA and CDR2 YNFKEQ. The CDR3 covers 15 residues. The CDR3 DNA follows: TGTGCCAGCAGCTCGGTTGGGGACATGAACACTGAAGCTTTCTTT. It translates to CASSSVGDMNTEAFF.

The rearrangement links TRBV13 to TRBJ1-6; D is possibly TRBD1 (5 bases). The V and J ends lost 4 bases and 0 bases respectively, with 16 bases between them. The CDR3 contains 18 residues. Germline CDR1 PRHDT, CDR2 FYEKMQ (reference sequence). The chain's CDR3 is CASSSQARGSSYNSPLHF. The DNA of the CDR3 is TGTGCCAGCAGCTCTCAAGCACGGGGGAGCTCCTATAATTCACCCCTCCACTTT. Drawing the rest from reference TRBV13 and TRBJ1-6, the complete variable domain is AAGVIQSPRHLIKEKRETATLKCYPIPRHDTVYWYQQGPGQDPQFLISFYEKMQSDKGSIPDRFSAQQFSDYHSELNMSSLELGDSALYFCASSSQARGSSYNSPLHFGNGTRLTVT.

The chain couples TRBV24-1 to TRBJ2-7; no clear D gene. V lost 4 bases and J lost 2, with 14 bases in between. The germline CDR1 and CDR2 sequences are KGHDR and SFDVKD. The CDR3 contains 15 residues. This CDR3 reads CATSDPDGLPYEQYF. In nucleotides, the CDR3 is TGTGCCACCAGTGACCCGGACGGCCTCCCCTACGAGCAGTACTTC.

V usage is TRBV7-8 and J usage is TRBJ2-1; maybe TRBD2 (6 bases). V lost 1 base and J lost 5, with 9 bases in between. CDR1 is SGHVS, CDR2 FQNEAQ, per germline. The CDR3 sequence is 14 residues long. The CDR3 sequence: CASSLGRGDNEQFF. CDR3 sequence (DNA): TGTGCCAGCAGCTTAGGGCGGGGAGACAATGAGCAGTTCTTC.